What follows are 12 T cell receptor beta chains derived from one specimen sequenced in a study of T-cell reconstitution after alpha-beta-depleted transplantation in children. A TCRbeta library incorporating unique molecular identifiers was prepared. TCRdb re-called the PCR reads with MiXCR, one entry per CDR3 protein. The sample gives roughly 100,000 distinct CDR3 sequences, 4.5% to 7.5% of which show up once; around 5.6% is in the top ten. Sequences were derived from PBMCs, mostly from graft donor cells, sampled 60 days after TCRalphabeta/CD19-depleted stem cell transplant. All receptors come from a female patient younger than 10 who had a stem cell transplant for Fanconi anemia, so the T cells may come from the graft donor.

Ten or more counts support this clonotype. This rearrangement joins TRBV6-6 to TRBJ2-1, with D perhaps TRBD2 (5 bases). This CDR3 has 12 residues. Trimming took off 2 bases at V and 12 bases at J, with 11 bases between the two ends. Germline V gene lookup returns CDR1 MNHNY and CDR2 SVGAGI (reference sequence). CDR3 DNA sequence: TGTGCCAGCAGTTACACCGGACTGTCGCAGTTCTTC. Encoded protein: CASSYTGLSQFF.

This clonotype came up many times. The rearrangement uses TRBV6-5 and TRBJ2-7, with 10 bases aligning to TRBD2. The ends lost 2 bases at V and 5 bases at J; junction bases unmatched: 9. Germline V gene lookup returns CDR1 MNHEY and CDR2 SVGAGI. This CDR3 contains 16 residues. In nucleotides, the CDR3 is TGTGCCAGCAGTTACACTCCGACTAGCGGGTTAGACGAGCAGTACTTC. It encodes CASSYTPTSGLDEQYF.

At least ten counts were recorded for this clonotype. The chain is built from TRBV2 and TRBJ2-3, with 7 bases matching TRBD2. The CDR3 has 14 amino acids. Trimming removed 4 bases from V and 3 bases from J; junction bases left unmatched: 4. Germline-derived CDR1 and CDR2 are SNHLY and FYNNEI. CDR3 residues: CASSVLRGTDTQYF. DNA of the CDR3: TGTGCCAGCAGTGTCTTGCGGGGGACAGATACGCAGTATTTT.

This rearrangement joins TRBV5-8 to TRBJ1-3; D ambiguous. The CDR3 runs to 15 residues. V was cut by 0 bases and J by 1 base, with 8 bases left in between. Germline CDR1 reads SGHTS; CDR2 reads YDEGEE. This CDR3 is CASSLGWASGNTIYF. As DNA, the CDR3 is TGTGCCAGCAGCTTGGGTTGGGCTTCTGGAAACACCATATATTTT.

There are many counts of this clonotype. CDR3 protein: CASSQWDEQYF. The CDR3 DNA sequence: TGTGCCAGCAGCCAATGGGACGAGCAGTACTTC. The gene calls are TRBV3-1 and TRBJ2-7; D gene ambiguous. Germline values: CDR1 LGHDT, CDR2 YNNKEL (reference sequence). This CDR3 is built from 11 residues. V lost 2 bases, J lost 5 bases, and 4 bases lay in between.

In its sample, this clonotype was seen many times. The gene calls are TRBV10-3 and TRBJ1-6; no clear D gene. V was cut by 11 bases and J by 7 bases, with 6 bases left in between. CDR1 and CDR2 from the germline V gene are ENHRY and SYGVKD. The CDR3 contains 10 residues. CDR3: CAAGNSPLHF. As DNA, the CDR3 is TGTGCCGCTGGGAATTCACCCCTCCACTTT.

J is TRBJ1-6 and V is TRBV20-1; D is unclear. Germline CDR1 is DFQATT and CDR2 is SNEGSKA (reference sequence). The CDR3 consists of 10 residues. The V and J ends lost 2 bases and 14 bases respectively, with 7 bases between them. This chain's CDR3 is CSARRVTLHF. For the CDR3, the DNA is TGCAGTGCTAGACGGGTTACCCTCCACTTT.

The sample holds a few counts of this clonotype. This chain links TRBV5-1 with TRBJ2-7; D not certain. Deletions cut 2 bases from V and 3 bases from J, with 9 bases between. The CDR3 is made up of 13 amino acids. Germline loops: CDR1 SGHRS, CDR2 YFSETQ. The CDR3 here is CASSFNDLYEQYF. Here the CDR3 DNA reads TGCGCCAGCAGCTTCAATGACCTCTACGAGCAGTACTTC.

This clonotype has ten or more counts. The chain combines TRBV7-9 with TRBJ2-1; 7 bases are shared with TRBD1. Trimming at V came to 2 bases and at J to 0 bases, leaving 1 base not matched to a gene. This CDR3 is 15 amino acids long. Germline lookup yields CDR1 SEHNR and CDR2 FQNEAQ (reference sequence). In nucleotides, the CDR3 is TGTGCCAGCAGCTTAACAGGGGTCTCCTACAATGAGCAGTTCTTC. Residues: CASSLTGVSYNEQFF.

This clonotype was seen many times. V is TRBV18 and J is TRBJ2-3, with D unclear. The CDR3 runs 12 residues. With 3 bases removed from V and 2 bases from J, the gap between germline ends came to 3 bases. Germline V gene lookup returns CDR1 KGHSH and CDR2 LQKENI. Written as DNA, the CDR3 is TGTGCCAGCTCACCGGCCACAGATACGCAGTATTTT. Residues: CASSPATDTQYF. The full variable domain, its missing parts supplied by reference TRBV18 and TRBJ2-3, is NAGVMQNPRHLVRRRGQEARLRCSPMKGHSHVYWYRQLPEEGLKFMVYLQKENIIDESGMPKERFSAEFPKEGPSILRIQQVVRGDSAAYFCASSPATDTQYFGPGTRLTVL.

By frequency in the sample, this clonotype is medium-sized. The J gene is TRBJ2-2, the V gene TRBV7-8, with TRBD2 matching 10 bases. CDR1 SGHVS and CDR2 FQNEAQ come from the germline V gene. There are 16 residues in the CDR3. The J segment lost 5 bases and the V segment lost 2 bases, leaving 5 bases of the junction unmatched. The CDR3 DNA follows: TGTGCCAGCAGCTTAAGCCCGGGACTAGCGACCGGGGAGCTGTTTTTT. Protein product: CASSLSPGLATGELFF.

In this sample, this clonotype turned up many times. The chain couples TRBV28 to TRBJ2-3; 10 nucleotides agree with TRBD2. The CDR3 spans 12 residues. Per germline, CDR1 MDHEN and CDR2 SYDVKM. The CDR3 is CAAGGPRDTQYF. The CDR3 region has the DNA TGTGCAGCGGGAGGGCCGCGAGATACGCAGTATTTT.